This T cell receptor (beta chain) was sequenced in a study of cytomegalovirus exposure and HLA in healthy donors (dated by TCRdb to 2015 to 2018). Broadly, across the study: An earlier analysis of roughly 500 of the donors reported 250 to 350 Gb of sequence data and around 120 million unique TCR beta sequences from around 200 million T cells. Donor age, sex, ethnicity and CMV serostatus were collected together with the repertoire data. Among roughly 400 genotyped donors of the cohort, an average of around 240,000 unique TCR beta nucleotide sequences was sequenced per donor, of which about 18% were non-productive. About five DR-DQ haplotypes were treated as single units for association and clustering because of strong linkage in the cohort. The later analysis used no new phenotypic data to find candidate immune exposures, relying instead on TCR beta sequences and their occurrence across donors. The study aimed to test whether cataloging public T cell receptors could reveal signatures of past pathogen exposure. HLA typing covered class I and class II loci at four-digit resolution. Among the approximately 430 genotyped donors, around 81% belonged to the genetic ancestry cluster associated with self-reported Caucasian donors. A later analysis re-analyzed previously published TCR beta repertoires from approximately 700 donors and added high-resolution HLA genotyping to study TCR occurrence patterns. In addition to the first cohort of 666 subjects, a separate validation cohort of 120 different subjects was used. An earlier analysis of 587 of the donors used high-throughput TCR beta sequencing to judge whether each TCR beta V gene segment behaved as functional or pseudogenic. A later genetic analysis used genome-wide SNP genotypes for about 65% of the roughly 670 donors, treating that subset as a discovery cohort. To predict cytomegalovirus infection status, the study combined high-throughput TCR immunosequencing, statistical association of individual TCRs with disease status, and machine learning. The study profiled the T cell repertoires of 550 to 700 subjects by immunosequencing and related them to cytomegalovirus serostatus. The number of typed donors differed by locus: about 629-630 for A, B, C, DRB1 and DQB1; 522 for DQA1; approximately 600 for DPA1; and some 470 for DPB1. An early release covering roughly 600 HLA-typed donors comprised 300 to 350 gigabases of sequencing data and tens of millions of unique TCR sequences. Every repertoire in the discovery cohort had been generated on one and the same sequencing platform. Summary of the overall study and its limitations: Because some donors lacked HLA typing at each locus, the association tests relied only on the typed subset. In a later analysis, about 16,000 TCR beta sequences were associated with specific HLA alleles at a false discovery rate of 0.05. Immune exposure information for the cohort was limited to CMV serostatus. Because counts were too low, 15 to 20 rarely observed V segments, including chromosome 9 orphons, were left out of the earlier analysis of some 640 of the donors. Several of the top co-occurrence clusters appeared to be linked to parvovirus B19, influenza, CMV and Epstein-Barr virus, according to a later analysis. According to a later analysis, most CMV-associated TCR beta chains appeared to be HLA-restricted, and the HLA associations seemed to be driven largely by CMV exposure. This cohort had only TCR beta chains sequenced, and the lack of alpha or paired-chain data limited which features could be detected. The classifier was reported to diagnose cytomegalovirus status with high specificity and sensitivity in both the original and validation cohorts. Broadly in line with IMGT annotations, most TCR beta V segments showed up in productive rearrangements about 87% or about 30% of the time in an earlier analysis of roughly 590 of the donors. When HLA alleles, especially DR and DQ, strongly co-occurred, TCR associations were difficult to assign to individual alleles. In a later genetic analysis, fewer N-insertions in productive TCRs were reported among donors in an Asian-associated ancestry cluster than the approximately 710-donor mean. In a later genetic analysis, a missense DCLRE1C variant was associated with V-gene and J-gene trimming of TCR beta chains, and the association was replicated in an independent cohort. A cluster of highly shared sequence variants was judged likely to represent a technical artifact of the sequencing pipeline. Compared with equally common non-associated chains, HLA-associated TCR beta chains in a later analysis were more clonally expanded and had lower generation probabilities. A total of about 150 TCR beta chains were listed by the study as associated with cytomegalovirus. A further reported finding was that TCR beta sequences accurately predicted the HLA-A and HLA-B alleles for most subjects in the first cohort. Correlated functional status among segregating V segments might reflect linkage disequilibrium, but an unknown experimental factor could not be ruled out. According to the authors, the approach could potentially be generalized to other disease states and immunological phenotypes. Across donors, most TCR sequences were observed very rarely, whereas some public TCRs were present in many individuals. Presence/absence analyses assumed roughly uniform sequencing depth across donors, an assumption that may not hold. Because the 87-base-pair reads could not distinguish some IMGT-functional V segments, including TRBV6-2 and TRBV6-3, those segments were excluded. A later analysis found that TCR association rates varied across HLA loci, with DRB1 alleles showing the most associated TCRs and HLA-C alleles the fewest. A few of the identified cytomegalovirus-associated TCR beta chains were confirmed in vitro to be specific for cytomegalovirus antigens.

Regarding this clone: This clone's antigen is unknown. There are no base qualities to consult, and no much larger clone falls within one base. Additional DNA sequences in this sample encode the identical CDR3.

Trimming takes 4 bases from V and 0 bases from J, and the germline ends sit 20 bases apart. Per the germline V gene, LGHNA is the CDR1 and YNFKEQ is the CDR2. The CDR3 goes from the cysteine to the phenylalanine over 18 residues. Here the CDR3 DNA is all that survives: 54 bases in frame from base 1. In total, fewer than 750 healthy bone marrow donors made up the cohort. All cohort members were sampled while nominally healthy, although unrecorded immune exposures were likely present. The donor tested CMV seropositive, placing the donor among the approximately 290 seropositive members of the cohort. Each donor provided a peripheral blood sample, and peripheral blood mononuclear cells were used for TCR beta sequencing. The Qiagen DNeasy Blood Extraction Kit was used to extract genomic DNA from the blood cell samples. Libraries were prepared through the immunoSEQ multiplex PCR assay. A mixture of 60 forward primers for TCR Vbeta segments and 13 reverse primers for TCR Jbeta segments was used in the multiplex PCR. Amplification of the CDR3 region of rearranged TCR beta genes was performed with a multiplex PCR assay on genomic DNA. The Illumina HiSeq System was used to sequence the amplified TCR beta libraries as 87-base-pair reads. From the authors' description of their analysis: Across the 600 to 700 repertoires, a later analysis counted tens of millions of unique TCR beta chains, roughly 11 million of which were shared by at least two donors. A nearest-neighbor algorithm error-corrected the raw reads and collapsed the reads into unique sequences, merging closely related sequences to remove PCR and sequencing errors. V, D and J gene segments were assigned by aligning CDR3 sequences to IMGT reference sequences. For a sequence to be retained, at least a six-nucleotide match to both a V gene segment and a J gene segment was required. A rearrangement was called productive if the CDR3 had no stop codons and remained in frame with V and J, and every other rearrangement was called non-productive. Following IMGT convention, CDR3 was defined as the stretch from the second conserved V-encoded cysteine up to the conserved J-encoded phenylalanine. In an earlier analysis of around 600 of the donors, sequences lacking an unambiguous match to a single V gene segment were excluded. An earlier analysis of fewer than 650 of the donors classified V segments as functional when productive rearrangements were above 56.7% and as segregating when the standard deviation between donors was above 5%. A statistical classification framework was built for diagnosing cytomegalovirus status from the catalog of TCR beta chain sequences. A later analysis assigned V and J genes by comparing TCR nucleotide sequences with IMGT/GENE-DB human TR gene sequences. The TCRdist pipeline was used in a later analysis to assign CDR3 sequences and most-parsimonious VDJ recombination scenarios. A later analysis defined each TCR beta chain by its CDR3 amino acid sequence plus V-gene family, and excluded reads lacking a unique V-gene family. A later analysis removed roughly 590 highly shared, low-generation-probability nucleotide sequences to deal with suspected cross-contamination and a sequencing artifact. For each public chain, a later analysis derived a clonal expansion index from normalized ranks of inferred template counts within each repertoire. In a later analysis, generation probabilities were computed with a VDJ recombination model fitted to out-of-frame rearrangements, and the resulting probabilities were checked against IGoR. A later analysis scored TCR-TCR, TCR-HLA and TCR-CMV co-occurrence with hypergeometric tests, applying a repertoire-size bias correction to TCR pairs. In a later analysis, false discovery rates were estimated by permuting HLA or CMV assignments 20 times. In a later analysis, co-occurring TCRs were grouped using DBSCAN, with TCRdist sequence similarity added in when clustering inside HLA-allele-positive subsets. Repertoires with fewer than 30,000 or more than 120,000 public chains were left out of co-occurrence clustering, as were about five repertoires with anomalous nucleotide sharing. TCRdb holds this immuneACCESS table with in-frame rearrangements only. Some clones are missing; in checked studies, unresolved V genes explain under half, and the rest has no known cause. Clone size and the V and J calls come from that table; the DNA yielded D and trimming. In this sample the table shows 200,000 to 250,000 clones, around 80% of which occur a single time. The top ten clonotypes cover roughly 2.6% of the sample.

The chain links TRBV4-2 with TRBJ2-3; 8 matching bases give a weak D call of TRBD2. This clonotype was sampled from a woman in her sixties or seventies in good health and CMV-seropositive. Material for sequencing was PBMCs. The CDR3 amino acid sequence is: CASSPVGLAGGSTDTQYF. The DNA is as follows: TGTGCCAGCAGCCCAGTCGGACTAGCAGGGGGTAGCACAGATACGCAGTATTTT.